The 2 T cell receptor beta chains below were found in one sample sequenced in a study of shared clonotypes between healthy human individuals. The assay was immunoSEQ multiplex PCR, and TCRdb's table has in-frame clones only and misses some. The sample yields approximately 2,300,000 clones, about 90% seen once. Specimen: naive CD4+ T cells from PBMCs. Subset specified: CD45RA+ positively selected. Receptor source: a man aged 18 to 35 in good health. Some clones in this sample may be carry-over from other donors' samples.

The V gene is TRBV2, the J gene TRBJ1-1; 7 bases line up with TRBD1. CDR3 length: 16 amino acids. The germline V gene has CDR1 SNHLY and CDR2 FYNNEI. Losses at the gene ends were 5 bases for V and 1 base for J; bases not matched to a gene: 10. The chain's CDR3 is CASSRSWRTGNTEAFF. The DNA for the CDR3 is TGTGCCAGCAGTCGTAGTTGGCGGACAGGGAACACTGAAGCTTTCTTT.

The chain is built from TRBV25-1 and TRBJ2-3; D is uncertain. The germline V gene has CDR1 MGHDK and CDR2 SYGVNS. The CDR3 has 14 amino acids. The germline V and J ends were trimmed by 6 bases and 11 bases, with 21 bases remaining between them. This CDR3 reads CASSPSSGFTMQYF. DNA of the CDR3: TGTGCCAGCAGCCCTTCTAGTGGTTTCACGATGCAGTATTTT.